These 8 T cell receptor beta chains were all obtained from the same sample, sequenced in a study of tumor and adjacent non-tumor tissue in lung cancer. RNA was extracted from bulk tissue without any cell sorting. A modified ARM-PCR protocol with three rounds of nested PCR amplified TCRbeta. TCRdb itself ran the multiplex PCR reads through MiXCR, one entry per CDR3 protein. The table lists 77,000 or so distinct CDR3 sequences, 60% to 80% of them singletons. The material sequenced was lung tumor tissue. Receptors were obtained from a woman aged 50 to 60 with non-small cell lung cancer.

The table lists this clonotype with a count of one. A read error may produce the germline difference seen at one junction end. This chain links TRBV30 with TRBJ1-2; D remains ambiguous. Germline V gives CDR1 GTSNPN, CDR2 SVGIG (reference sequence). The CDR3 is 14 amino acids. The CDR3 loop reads CSWSPTEVSYGYTF. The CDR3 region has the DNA TGTTCCTGGAGTCCAACGGAGGTTTCCTATGGCTACACTTTC.

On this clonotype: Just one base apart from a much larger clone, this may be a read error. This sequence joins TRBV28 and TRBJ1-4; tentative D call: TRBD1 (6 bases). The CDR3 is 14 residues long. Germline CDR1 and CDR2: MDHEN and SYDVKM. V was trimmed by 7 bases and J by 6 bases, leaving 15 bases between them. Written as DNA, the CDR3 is TGTGCCAGCACTCGGGACAAAGTTGATGAAAAACTGTTTTTT. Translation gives CASTRDKVDEKLFF. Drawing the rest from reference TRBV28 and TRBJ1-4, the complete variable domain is DVKVTQSSRYLVKRTGEKVFLECVQDMDHENMFWYRQDPGLGLRLIYFSYDVKMKEKGDIPEGYSVSREKKERFSLILESASTNQTSMYLCASTRDKVDEKLFFGSGTQLSVL.

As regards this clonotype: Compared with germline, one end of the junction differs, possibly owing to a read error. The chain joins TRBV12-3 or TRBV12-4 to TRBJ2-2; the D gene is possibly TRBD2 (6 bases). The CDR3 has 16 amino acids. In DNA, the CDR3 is TGTCCCAGCAGTATGGGGCTAGCGAGTAGCACCGGGGAGCTGTTTTTT. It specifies CPSSMGLASSTGELFF.

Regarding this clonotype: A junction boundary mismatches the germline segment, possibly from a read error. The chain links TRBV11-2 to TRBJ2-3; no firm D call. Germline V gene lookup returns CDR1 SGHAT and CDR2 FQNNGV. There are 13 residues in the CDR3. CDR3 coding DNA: TGTGTCAGCAGCTTTGATCGGGCAGATACACAGTATTTT. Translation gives CVSSFDRADTQYF.

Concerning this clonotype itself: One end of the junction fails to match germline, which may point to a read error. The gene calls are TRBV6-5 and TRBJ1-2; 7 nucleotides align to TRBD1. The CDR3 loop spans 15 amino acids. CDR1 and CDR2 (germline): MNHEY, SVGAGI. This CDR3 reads CASSYAGTVTHGYIF. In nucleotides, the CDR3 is TGTGCCAGCAGTTACGCCGGGACAGTTACTCATGGCTACATCTTC.

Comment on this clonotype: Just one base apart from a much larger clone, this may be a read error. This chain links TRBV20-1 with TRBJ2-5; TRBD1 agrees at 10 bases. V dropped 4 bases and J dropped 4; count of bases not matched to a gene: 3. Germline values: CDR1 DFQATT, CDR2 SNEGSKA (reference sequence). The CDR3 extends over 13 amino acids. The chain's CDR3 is CSAKTGGLETQYF. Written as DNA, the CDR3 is TGCAGTGCTAAGACAGGGGGCCTAGAGACCCAGTACTTC.

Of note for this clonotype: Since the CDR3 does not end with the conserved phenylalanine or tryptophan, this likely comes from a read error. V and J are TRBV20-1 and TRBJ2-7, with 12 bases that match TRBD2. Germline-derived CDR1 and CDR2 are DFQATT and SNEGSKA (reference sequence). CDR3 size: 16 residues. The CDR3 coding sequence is TGCAGAGCCCCAGACAGGGGTCGGACTAGCGGGAACGAGCAGTACTTA. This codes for CRAPDRGRTSGNEQYL.

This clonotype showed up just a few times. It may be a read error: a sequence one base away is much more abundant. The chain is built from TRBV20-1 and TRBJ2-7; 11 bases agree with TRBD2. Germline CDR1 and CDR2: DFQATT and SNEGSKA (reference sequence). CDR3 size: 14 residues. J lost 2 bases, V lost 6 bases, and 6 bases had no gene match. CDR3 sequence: CSAILAGEPYEQYF. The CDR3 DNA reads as TGCAGTGCCATACTAGCGGGAGAACCCTACGAGCAGTACTTC.